The sample holds one count of the clone carrying this T cell receptor beta chain. This sample is part of a study of blood T cell repertoires in COVID-19. For the study at large: The study drew acute and convalescent COVID-19 samples from the United States, Italy and Spain. The analysed material was cDNA or gDNA that came from T cells, B-cell-depleted T cells, or PBMCs.

The germline V gene has CDR1 MDHEN and CDR2 SYDVKM. This CDR3 is built from 12 residues. With 6 bases clipped from V and 3 bases from J, the junction kept 2 bases outside the gene matches. As originally analysed: Scientists estimated how many nucleated cells there were by amplifying reference gene primers. The repertoire was sequenced with immunoSEQ multiplex PCR; TCRdb's copy has only in-frame clones and lacks some. The D gene and trimming were derived from the DNA, and the V and J assignments and clone size from that table. The sample has tens of thousands of clones, around 80% seen once. The sequence was obtained from an elderly woman with acute or convalescent COVID-19. The specimen sequenced was peripheral blood. V gene TRBV28 combines with J gene TRBJ2-7; 7 bases align to TRBD1. Here the CDR3 reads CASRGQYYEQYF. DNA of the CDR3: TGTGCCAGCAGGGGACAGTACTACGAGCAGTACTTC.